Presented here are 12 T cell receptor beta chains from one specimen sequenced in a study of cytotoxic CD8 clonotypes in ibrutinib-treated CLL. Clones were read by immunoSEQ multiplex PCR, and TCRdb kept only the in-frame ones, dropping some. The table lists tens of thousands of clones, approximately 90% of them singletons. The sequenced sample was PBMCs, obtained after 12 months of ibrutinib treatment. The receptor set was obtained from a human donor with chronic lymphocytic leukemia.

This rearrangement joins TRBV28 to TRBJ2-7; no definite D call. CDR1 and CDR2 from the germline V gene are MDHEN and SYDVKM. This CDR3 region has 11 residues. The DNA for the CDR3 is TGTGGGACGGGCGGACCCTACGAGCAGTACTTC. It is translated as CGTGGPYEQYF.

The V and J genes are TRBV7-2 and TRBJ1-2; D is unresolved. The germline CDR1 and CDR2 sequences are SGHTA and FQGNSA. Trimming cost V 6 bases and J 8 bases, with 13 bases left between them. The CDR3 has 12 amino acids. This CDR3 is CASSKIVGGYTF. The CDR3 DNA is TGTGCCAGCAGTAAGATAGTGGGCGGCTACACCTTC.

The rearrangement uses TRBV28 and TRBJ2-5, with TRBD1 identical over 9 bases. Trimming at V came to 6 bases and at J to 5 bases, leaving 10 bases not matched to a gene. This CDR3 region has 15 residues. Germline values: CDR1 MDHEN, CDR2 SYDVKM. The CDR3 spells CASSETGGAPETQYF. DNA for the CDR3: TGTGCCAGCAGCGAAACAGGGGGCGCCCCGGAGACCCAGTACTTC.

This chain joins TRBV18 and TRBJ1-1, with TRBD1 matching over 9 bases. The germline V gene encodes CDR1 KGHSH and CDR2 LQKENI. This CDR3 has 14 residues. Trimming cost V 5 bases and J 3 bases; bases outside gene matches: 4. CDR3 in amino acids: CASSSGQGYTEAFF. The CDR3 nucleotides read TGTGCCAGCTCATCAGGACAGGGGTACACTGAAGCTTTCTTT.

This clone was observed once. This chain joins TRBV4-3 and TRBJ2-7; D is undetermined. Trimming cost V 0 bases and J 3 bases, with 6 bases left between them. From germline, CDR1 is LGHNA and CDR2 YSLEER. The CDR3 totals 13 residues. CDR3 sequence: CASSQDLHYEQYF. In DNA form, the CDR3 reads TGCGCCAGCAGCCAAGATCTTCACTACGAGCAGTACTTC.

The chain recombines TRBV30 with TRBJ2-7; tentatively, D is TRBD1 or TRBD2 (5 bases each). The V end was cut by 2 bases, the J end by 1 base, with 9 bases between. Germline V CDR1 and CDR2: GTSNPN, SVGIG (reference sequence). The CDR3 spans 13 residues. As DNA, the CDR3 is TGTGCCTGGAGTCGGGGCGGGTCCTACGAGCAGTACTTC. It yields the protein CAWSRGGSYEQYF.

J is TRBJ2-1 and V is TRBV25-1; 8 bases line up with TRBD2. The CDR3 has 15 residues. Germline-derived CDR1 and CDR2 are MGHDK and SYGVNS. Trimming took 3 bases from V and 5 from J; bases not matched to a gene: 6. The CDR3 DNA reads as TGTGCCAGCAGTGACGGGACTAGTCGCGACAATGAGCAGTTCTTC. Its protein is CASSDGTSRDNEQFF.

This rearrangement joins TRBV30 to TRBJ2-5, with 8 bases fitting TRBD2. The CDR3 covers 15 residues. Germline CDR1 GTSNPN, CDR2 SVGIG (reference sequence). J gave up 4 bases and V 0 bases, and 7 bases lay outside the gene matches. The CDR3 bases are TGTGCCTGGAGTGTAAAAACTGCGGGAGGAGAGACCCAGTACTTC. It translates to CAWSVKTAGGETQYF.

The CDR3 reads CASSVRQGPNEKLFF. The DNA of the CDR3 is TGTGCCAGTAGTGTCCGACAGGGACCTAATGAAAAACTGTTTTTT. V is TRBV19 and J is TRBJ1-4; 7 nucleotides match TRBD1. The V gene's germline CDR1 is LNHDA and CDR2 SQIVND (reference sequence). CDR3 length equals 15 residues. The ends lost 5 bases at V and 3 bases at J; junction bases unmatched: 6.

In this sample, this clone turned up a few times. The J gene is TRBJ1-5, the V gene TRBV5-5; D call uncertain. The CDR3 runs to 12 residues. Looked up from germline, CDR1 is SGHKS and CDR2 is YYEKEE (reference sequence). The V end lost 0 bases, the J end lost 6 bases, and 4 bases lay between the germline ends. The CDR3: CASSLEGQPQHF. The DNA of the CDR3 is TGTGCCAGCAGCTTGGAGGGTCAGCCCCAGCATTTT.

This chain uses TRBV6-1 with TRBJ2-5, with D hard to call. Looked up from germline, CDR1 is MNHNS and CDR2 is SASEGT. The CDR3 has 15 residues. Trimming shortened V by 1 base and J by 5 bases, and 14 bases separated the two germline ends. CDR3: CASSEGVSPIETQYF. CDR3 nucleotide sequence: TGTGCCAGCAGTGAAGGGGTATCCCCGATTGAGACCCAGTACTTC.

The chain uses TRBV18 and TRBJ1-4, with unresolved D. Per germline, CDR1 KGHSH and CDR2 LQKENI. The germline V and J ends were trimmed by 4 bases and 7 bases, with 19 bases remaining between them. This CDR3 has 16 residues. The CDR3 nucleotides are TGTGCCAGCTCACTCCGGGTAGGGAGGAATCTTGAAAAACTGTTTTTT. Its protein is CASSLRVGRNLEKLFF.